The rows below give T cell receptor beta chains drawn from one sample of a study of T cell changes during pregnancy in multiple sclerosis. Some clones are missing from TCRdb's copy, which holds only in-frame ones; the method was immunoSEQ multiplex PCR. The sample comprises about 80,000 clones, under 95% of which are singletons, and 2.5% to 3% rests with the top ten. The source material was peripheral blood, sampled after pregnancy. The receptors were gathered from a female donor in good health, enrolled as a control in a pregnancy study. The conserved cysteine and the conserved F or W are not part of the CDR3 here. Each record gives: J gene, V gene, CDR3 protein.

J: TRBJ2-5
V: TRBV5-8
CDR3: ASSLDRGLRETQY

J: TRBJ1-3
V: TRBV25-1
CDR3: ASRQGEYTIY

J: TRBJ1-1
V: TRBV18
CDR3: ASSPYSQGGTEAF

J: TRBJ2-7
V: TRBV7-2
CDR3: ASSVTGVERYEQY

J: TRBJ2-4
V: TRBV28
CDR3: ASSNGQYQNIQY

J: TRBJ2-3
V: TRBV7-9
CDR3: ASSLVGGNTDTQY

J: TRBJ2-3
V: TRBV27
CDR3: ASRQGNTDTQY

J: TRBJ2-6
V: TRBV15
CDR3: ATSRGLSPGANVLT

J: TRBJ1-1
V: TRBV2
CDR3: ASRRGAAGTEAF

J: TRBJ2-3
V: TRBV7-3
CDR3: ASNSLPGDTQY

J: TRBJ1-2
V: TRBV7-8
CDR3: ASSLIQTPGGYT

J: TRBJ2-3
V: TRBV6-5
CDR3: ASSYSSPTPTDTQY

J: TRBJ1-3
V: TRBV18
CDR3: ASSSPTGAGNTIY

J: TRBJ2-1
V: TRBV2
CDR3: ASSGELNEQF

J: TRBJ2-1
V: TRBV11-2
CDR3: ASSSGPSGGEQF

J: TRBJ2-7
V: TRBV27
CDR3: ASTKRQGGSYEQY

J: TRBJ2-4
V: TRBV5-6
CDR3: ASSRGRGASNLNIQY

J: TRBJ2-1
V: TRBV9
CDR3: ASSSTSGNSYNEQF

J: TRBJ2-7
V: TRBV9
CDR3: ASSDITGVEQY

J: TRBJ1-5
V: TRBV28
CDR3: AGGGQKYSNQPQH

J: TRBJ2-5
V: TRBV27
CDR3: ASRPSGGTVTLQETQY

J: TRBJ2-5
V: TRBV2
CDR3: ASRIGLAAQETQY

J: TRBJ2-1
V: TRBV19
CDR3: ASGTSGMYEQF

J: TRBJ1-4
V: TRBV18
CDR3: ASSPGQSTTNEKLF

J: TRBJ2-1
V: TRBV30
CDR3: AWNAGSRNEQF

J: TRBJ2-3
V: TRBV7-8
CDR3: ASSLKSGSSTDTQY